Following are 5 T cell receptor beta chains from one sample sequenced in a study of vaccination and CD4 T cells after COVID-19. Their antigens remain unidentified. Indicated treatment: approximately 11-day PBMC culture with coronavirus spike peptide pools or control peptides (ViraFEST assay). Oncomine TCR Beta short-read sequencing was applied to DNA from cultured CD4+ T cells. MiXCR, run by TCRdb on the PCR reads, gives a single entry per CDR3 protein. The sample consists of roughly 23,000 distinct CDR3 sequences, 40% to 50% of them appearing once. Here the sequenced sample was CD4+ T cells from blood, cultured in vitro, taken before SARS-CoV-2 vaccination. The receptors derive from a human donor who received a COVID-19 vaccine.

This clonotype has a handful of counts. The V and J genes are TRBV14 and TRBJ2-7; the match to TRBD1 covers 10 bases. After removal of 4 bases from V and 6 bases from J, the junction contained 6 bases not matched to a gene. This CDR3 region has 14 residues. Germline V lookup: CDR1 SGHDN, CDR2 FVKESK. As DNA, the CDR3 is TGTGCCAGCAGCCCGGGACAGGGGTGGGCCGAGCAGTACTTC. It specifies CASSPGQGWAEQYF.

This clonotype occurred a few times. This chain links TRBV6-1 with TRBJ2-7; D remains unclear. The germline V gene encodes CDR1 MNHNS and CDR2 SASEGT. The CDR3 covers 11 residues. V lost 5 bases to trimming and J lost 3 bases, with 5 bases between them. The CDR3 DNA follows: TGTGCCAGCAGTAATCTCTACGAGCAGTACTTC. It codes for CASSNLYEQYF.

This clonotype was picked up a small number of times. The chain couples TRBV9 to TRBJ1-2, with TRBD1 matching 10 bases. The germline V gene has CDR1 SGDLS and CDR2 YYNGEE. This CDR3 contains 14 residues. Trimming cost V 2 bases and J 2 bases; bases outside gene matches: 0. The CDR3 coding sequence is TGTGCCAGCAGCGTGGGACAGGGGAACTATGGCTACACCTTC. Its translation is CASSVGQGNYGYTF.

The rearrangement uses TRBV20-1 and TRBJ2-3, with 7 bases lining up with TRBD2. The V segment lost 4 bases and the J segment 0 bases; nucleotides outside the gene matches: 16. This CDR3 region has 18 residues. CDR1 is DFQATT, CDR2 SNEGSKA, per germline (reference sequence). For the CDR3, the DNA is TGCAGTGCTATTTCCCCTTGGGAGCGCGGGGGAAGCACAGATACGCAGTATTTT. Residues: CSAISPWERGGSTDTQYF.

The chain has TRBV4-2 and TRBJ2-7; 9 nucleotides agree with TRBD1. The V gene's germline CDR1 is LGHNA and CDR2 YNFKEQ. Germline trimming cut 0 bases from V and 0 bases from J; bases unmatched to any gene: 12. This CDR3 is built from 19 residues. As DNA, the CDR3 is TGTGCCAGCAGCCAAGATGTGGCCGCCGGGACAGGGCTCTCCTACGAGCAGTACTTC. Translation: CASSQDVAAGTGLSYEQYF.